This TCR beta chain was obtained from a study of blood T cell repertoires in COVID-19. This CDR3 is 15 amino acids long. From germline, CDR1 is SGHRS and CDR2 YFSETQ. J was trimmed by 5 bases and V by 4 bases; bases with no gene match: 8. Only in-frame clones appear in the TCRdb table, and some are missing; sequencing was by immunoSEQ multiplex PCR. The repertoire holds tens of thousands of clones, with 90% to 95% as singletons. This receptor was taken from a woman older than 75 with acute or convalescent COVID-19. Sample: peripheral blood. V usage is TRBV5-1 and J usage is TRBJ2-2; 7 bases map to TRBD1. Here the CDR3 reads CASSENRGGTGELFF. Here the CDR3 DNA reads TGCGCCAGCAGCGAGAACAGGGGTGGGACCGGGGAGCTGTTTTTT.